This T cell receptor beta chain was sequenced for a study of human T cells and chemical hapten exposure. Study information: Weekly administration of diphenylcyclopropenone to the scalp of patients continued throughout the approximately 24-week study.

Time point specified: pre-sensitization, week 0. This sample's treatment: therapeutic diphenylcyclopropenone sensitization with weekly scalp DPC. The starting material, unfractionated whole blood, was used for total RNA extraction. Turning to this clonotype: Its specificity is not known.

Original data processing: The number of TCRs in each sample had a median of approximately 93,000 and spanned about 23,224 to 700,000. TCRdb reanalysed the RACE reads using MiXCR and keeps one entry per CDR3 protein. TCRdb, rather than the study authors, made the V and J calls. The sample carries roughly 40,000 distinct CDR3 sequences, roughly an eighth recorded once. Study outcomes and limitations: As the donors had alopecia, their immune response may differ from healthy people's.

The CDR3 loop spans 13 amino acids. V gave up 10 bases and J gave up 2 bases, with 14 bases separating them. CDR1 and CDR2 from the germline V gene are LGHDT and YNNKEL (reference sequence). The clonotype comes from a woman aged 25 to 45 with alopecia areata. Some clones in this sample may be carry-over from other donors' samples. The material was whole blood, obtained in connection with sensitization to the hapten diphenylcyclopropenone (DPC). The genes are TRBV3-1 and TRBJ1-1; D is unclear. CDR3 DNA: TGTGCCACCAAGAGGGAAGGAAACACTGAAGCTTTCTTT. It translates to CATKREGNTEAFF.